This TCR beta chain was found in a study of T cell responses to AZD1222 COVID-19 vaccine. Produced via immunoSEQ multiplex PCR; TCRdb's table is partial and in-frame only. The profile shows nearly 110,000 clones, roughly 85% of them singletons. CDR3 length: 15 residues. Per germline, CDR1 SGHRS and CDR2 YFSETQ. Trimming cost V 4 bases and J 7 bases, with 17 bases left between them. The rearrangement uses TRBV5-1 and TRBJ1-4; D may be TRBD1 (6 bases). The origin of this receptor is an adult who received the AZD1222 COVID-19 vaccine. The sequenced sample was peripheral blood, obtained 28 days after the second AZD1222 dose. In DNA form, the CDR3 reads TGCGCCAGCAGCACCGAACAGGGTGGGAGTGAAAAACTGTTTTTT. It yields the protein CASSTEQGGSEKLFF.